The source of this T cell receptor (beta chain) is a study of blood T cell repertoires in COVID-19. The CDR3 runs to 14 residues. Trimming took 4 bases from V and 5 from J, leaving 15 bases between them. Germline CDR1 is SGHDT and CDR2 is YYEEEE. Assay used: immunoSEQ multiplex PCR; TCRdb lists only in-frame clones, some missing. Of roughly 78,000 clones in the sample, about nine tenths are singletons; the top ten hold roughly 2%. The receptor was isolated from a woman aged 55-70 years with acute or convalescent COVID-19. Input material: peripheral blood. The chain carries TRBV5-6 and TRBJ1-1; D possibly corresponds to TRBD1 (5 bases). For the CDR3, the DNA is TGTGCCAGCAGCCCCGGCGGGGGGAGGACTGAAGCTTTCTTT. Residues: CASSPGGGRTEAFF.